This T cell receptor (beta chain) stems from a study of blood T cell repertoires in COVID-19. The CDR3 runs 12 residues. The V end was cut by 2 bases, the J end by 5 bases, with 7 bases between. Germline V gene data show CDR1 as SEHNR and CDR2 as FQNEAQ (reference sequence). The assay was immunoSEQ multiplex PCR, and TCRdb's table has in-frame clones only and misses some. The repertoire holds 300,000 to 400,000 clones, with roughly 86% as singletons. The V and J genes are TRBV7-9 and TRBJ2-7, with D possibly matching TRBD1 (5 bases). This clonotype was obtained from a woman aged 50 to 60 who had recovered from COVID-19. The sequenced sample was peripheral blood. As DNA, the CDR3 is TGTGCCAGCAGCTTACTAGGGGACGAGCAGTACTTC. Translated: CASSLLGDEQYF.